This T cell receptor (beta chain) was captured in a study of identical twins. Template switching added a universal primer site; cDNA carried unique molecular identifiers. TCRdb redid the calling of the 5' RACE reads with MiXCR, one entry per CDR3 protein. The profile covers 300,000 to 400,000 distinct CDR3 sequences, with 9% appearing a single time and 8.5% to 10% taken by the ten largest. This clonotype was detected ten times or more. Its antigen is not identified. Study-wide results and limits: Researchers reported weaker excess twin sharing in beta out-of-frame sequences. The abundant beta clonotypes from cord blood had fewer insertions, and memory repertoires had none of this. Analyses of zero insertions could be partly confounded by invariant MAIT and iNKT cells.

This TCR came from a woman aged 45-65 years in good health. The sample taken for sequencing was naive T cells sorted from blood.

The CDR3 is CASSRDPNQPQHF. The CDR3 DNA follows: TGTGCCAGCAGCCGGGACCCCAATCAGCCCCAGCATTTT. The rearrangement joins TRBV3-1 to TRBJ1-5; a weak D match, TRBD1 (5 bases). Trimming pared 4 bases from V and 3 bases from J, leaving 7 bases between. CDR1 and CDR2 from the germline V gene are LGHDT and YNNKEL (reference sequence). This CDR3 is built from 13 residues.